Below, 21 T cell receptor beta chains from the same sample are listed, as sequenced in a study of T cells after posttransplantation cyclophosphamide. Clones were sequenced by immunoSEQ multiplex PCR, and TCRdb holds only the in-frame ones, with some missing. The profile shows 45,000 or so clones, roughly 92% of them singletons. The sequencing sample was made of PBMCs. The receptor source for this set is a woman in her fifties or sixties in good health and a related stem cell transplant donor.

The chain couples TRBV11-2 to TRBJ1-3; D not resolved. The CDR3 contains 13 residues. Per the germline V gene, CDR1 is SGHAT and CDR2 is FQNNGV. The V end was cut by 3 bases, the J end by 2 bases, with 5 bases between. CDR3 in DNA: TGTGCCAGCAGCTTCCCAGCTGGAAACACCATATATTTT. Protein: CASSFPAGNTIYF.

The rearrangement links TRBV30 to TRBJ1-1; maybe TRBD1 (5 bases). The germline CDR1 and CDR2 sequences are GTSNPN and SVGIG (reference sequence). The ends were cut back, 1 base at V and 4 bases at J, with 10 bases in the middle. The CDR3 consists of 13 residues. This CDR3 reads CAWSEGDSTEAFF. The CDR3, as DNA: TGTGCCTGGAGTGAGGGCGACAGCACTGAAGCTTTCTTT. Complete variable domain (other parts from reference TRBV30 and TRBJ1-1): SQTIHQWPATLVQPVGSPLSLECTVEGTSNPNLYWYRQAAGRGLQLLFYSVGIGQISSEVPQNLSASRPQDRQFILSSKKLLLSDSGFYLCAWSEGDSTEAFFGQGTRLTVV.

The chain links TRBV19 to TRBJ1-5; the D gene is possibly TRBD1 (5 bases). The V and J ends lost 2 bases and 1 base respectively, with 15 bases between them. Germline V gives CDR1 LNHDA, CDR2 SQIVND (reference sequence). The CDR3 is 17 residues long. The CDR3 sequence is CASSINLRGDSNQPQHF. As DNA, the CDR3 is TGTGCCAGTAGTATAAACCTGCGGGGGGACAGCAATCAGCCCCAGCATTTT. Complete variable domain (other parts from reference TRBV19 and TRBJ1-5): DGGITQSPKYLFRKEGQNVTLSCEQNLNHDAMYWYRQDPGQGLRLIYYSQIVNDFQKGDIAEGYSVSREKKESFPLTVTSAQKNPTAFYLCASSINLRGDSNQPQHFGDGTRLSIL.

The chain carries TRBV6-5 and TRBJ1-1, with a tentative D call TRBD1 (5 bases). Trimming shortened V by 5 bases and J by 1 base, and 11 bases separated the two germline ends. The CDR3 is 14 residues long. Germline CDR1 MNHEY, CDR2 SVGAGI. Written as DNA, the CDR3 is TGTGCCAGCAGTAGGACACGGGCGAACACTGAAGCTTTCTTT. Its protein is CASSRTRANTEAFF.

The rearrangement uses TRBV5-1 and TRBJ1-1; D perhaps matches TRBD1 (5 bases). With 1 base removed from V and 0 bases from J, the gap between germline ends came to 7 bases. The CDR3 is 14 amino acids. Germline V CDR1 and CDR2: SGHRS, YFSETQ. The CDR3 coding sequence is TGCGCCAGCAGCTTGAGGGGCCTGAACACTGAAGCTTTCTTT. Its protein product is CASSLRGLNTEAFF.

The genes are TRBV29-1 and TRBJ1-2, with 9 bases lining up with TRBD1. The CDR3 is 14 residues long. Germline loops: CDR1 SQVTM, CDR2 ANQGSEA. J gave up 4 bases and V 4 bases, and 7 bases lay outside the gene matches. Here the CDR3 reads CSVAEGQGFYGYTF. The CDR3, as DNA: TGCAGCGTTGCCGAGGGACAGGGATTCTATGGCTACACCTTC.

By share of the sample, this clone is large. The rearrangement links TRBV6-5 to TRBJ2-2; 8 bases are shared with TRBD1. CDR1 and CDR2 (germline): MNHEY, SVGAGI. Trimming at V came to 4 bases and at J to 1 base, leaving 5 bases not matched to a gene. The CDR3 runs 16 residues. CDR3: CASSFSGTGNTGELFF. CDR3 in DNA: TGTGCCAGCAGTTTTTCCGGGACAGGGAACACCGGGGAGCTGTTTTTT.

The rearrangement links TRBV6-5 to TRBJ2-1; 12 nucleotides align to TRBD1. The CDR3 is made up of 16 amino acids. The germline V gene encodes CDR1 MNHEY and CDR2 SVGAGI. The V gene end was trimmed by 0 bases and the J gene end by 6 bases; junction bases not matched to a gene: 3. CDR3 amino acids: CASSYSGQGAGNEQFF. CDR3 DNA: TGTGCCAGCAGTTACTCGGGACAGGGGGCTGGCAATGAGCAGTTCTTC.

This clone was found a few times. J is TRBJ1-4 and V is TRBV5-4, with D perhaps TRBD1 (6 bases). V was shortened by 0 bases and J by 6 bases, with 9 bases between the two germline ends. The germline V gene has CDR1 SGHNT and CDR2 YYREEE (reference sequence). This CDR3 comprises 14 residues. CDR3 region: CASSLDRVDEKLFF. In DNA form, the CDR3 reads TGTGCCAGCAGCTTGGACAGGGTTGATGAAAAACTGTTTTTT. The full variable domain, rest sourced from reference TRBV5-4 and TRBJ1-4, is ETGVTQSPTHLIKTRGQQVTLRCSSQSGHNTVSWYQQALGQGPQFIFQYYREEENGRGNFPPRFSGLQFPNYSSELNVNALELDDSALYLCASSLDRVDEKLFFGSGTQLSVL.

V is TRBV10-3 and J is TRBJ1-3; 7 positions agree with TRBD1. Unmatched junction bases numbered 4, after V lost 3 bases and J lost 2 bases. The CDR3 sequence is 15 residues long. The V gene's germline CDR1 is ENHRY and CDR2 SYGVKD. The CDR3: CAISEVTGTGNTIYF. CDR3 DNA: TGTGCCATCAGTGAAGTGACAGGGACTGGAAACACCATATATTTT.

The rearrangement links TRBV6-1 to TRBJ1-2; no definite D call. CDR1 is MNHNS, CDR2 SASEGT, per germline. V lost 2 bases and J 0 bases, leaving 13 bases between the germline ends. The CDR3 is 16 residues long. DNA for the CDR3: TGTGCCAGCAGTGAATGGCAGGTCTTAGCTAACTATGGCTACACCTTC. Encoded protein: CASSEWQVLANYGYTF.

This clone has a single count. The chain couples TRBV10-3 to TRBJ2-1; a weak D match, TRBD2 (5 bases). The V gene lost 4 bases and the J gene lost 6 bases, with 16 bases spanning the gap. The CDR3 loop spans 15 amino acids. Looked up from germline, CDR1 is ENHRY and CDR2 is SYGVKD. The CDR3 here is CAISATLERVNEQFF. The CDR3 bases are TGTGCCATCAGTGCGACCCTTGAGAGGGTCAATGAGCAGTTCTTC.

The count of this clone is one. This chain joins TRBV29-1 and TRBJ1-3; TRBD1 might be the D (5 bases). V dropped 5 bases and J dropped 12 bases, with 29 bases sitting between them. The CDR3 totals 16 residues. Germline loops: CDR1 SQVTM, CDR2 ANQGSEA. The DNA for the CDR3 is TGCAGCGTTCAACTCGAAGTCACAGGCGAAAGCAAATACATATATTTT. It encodes CSVQLEVTGESKYIYF.

The chain has TRBV7-3 and TRBJ2-6, with 8 bases aligning to TRBD1. The ends lost 4 bases at V and 0 bases at J; junction bases unmatched: 5. The CDR3 length is 17 residues. Germline assignment: CDR1 SGHTA and CDR2 FQGTGA. The CDR3 nucleotides are TGTGCCAGCAGCTCTAGGACAGGGACCTCTGGGGCCAACGTCCTGACTTTC. Amino acids: CASSSRTGTSGANVLTF.

This chain uses TRBV5-4 with TRBJ2-7; 12 positions match TRBD2. In germline, CDR1 is SGHNT, CDR2 YYREEE (reference sequence). The CDR3 is 13 amino acids. Trimming removed 9 bases from V and 3 bases from J; junction bases left unmatched: 4. The CDR3 DNA sequence: TGTGCCACCGGACTAGCGGGGTACTACGAGCAGTACTTC. Protein sequence: CATGLAGYYEQYF.

The chain uses TRBV2 and TRBJ1-1; possibly TRBD1 for D (6 bases). CDR3 length equals 16 residues. Deletions cut 5 bases from V and 0 bases from J, with 16 bases between. The V gene's germline CDR1 is SNHLY and CDR2 FYNNEI. The CDR3 reads CASSRTVHGVNTEAFF. CDR3 nucleotides: TGTGCCAGCAGTAGGACAGTTCATGGGGTGAACACTGAAGCTTTCTTT. Combining the CDR3 with reference TRBV2 and TRBJ1-1 gives the whole variable domain EPEVTQTPSHQVTQMGQEVILRCVPISNHLYFYWYRQILGQKVEFLVSFYNNEISEKSEIFDDQFSVERPDGSNFTLKIRSTKLEDSAMYFCASSRTVHGVNTEAFFGQGTRLTVV.

This sequence joins TRBV9 and TRBJ1-2; D gene unclear. Germline CDR1 is SGDLS and CDR2 is YYNGEE. The length of the CDR3 is 13 residues. Trimming stripped 0 bases from V and 5 bases from J, with 8 bases between. CDR3 protein: CASSVGGEYGYTF. The CDR3 region has the DNA TGTGCCAGCAGCGTAGGCGGGGAATATGGCTACACCTTC.

This chain uses TRBV19 with TRBJ2-3; 8 positions match TRBD1. Germline V CDR1 and CDR2: LNHDA, SQIVND (reference sequence). This CDR3 contains 15 residues. V dropped 5 bases and J dropped 4; count of bases not matched to a gene: 8. The CDR3 loop reads CASSPQGALADTQYF. DNA for the CDR3: TGTGCCAGTAGTCCCCAGGGGGCTTTGGCAGATACGCAGTATTTT. The whole variable domain, filled in from reference TRBV19 and TRBJ2-3, reads DGGITQSPKYLFRKEGQNVTLSCEQNLNHDAMYWYRQDPGQGLRLIYYSQIVNDFQKGDIAEGYSVSREKKESFPLTVTSAQKNPTAFYLCASSPQGALADTQYFGPGTRLTVL.

The chain carries TRBV15 and TRBJ2-6; 7 bases are shared with TRBD1. Germline CDR1 and CDR2: LNHNV and YYDKDF (reference sequence). The CDR3 is made up of 15 amino acids. J was trimmed by 4 bases and V by 4 bases; bases with no gene match: 4. This CDR3 reads CATSNDRAGANVLTF. The CDR3 DNA follows: TGTGCCACCAGCAATGACAGGGCCGGGGCCAACGTCCTGACTTTC. The variable domain in full, completed from reference TRBV15 and TRBJ2-6, reads DAMVIQNPRYQVTQFGKPVTLSCSQTLNHNVMYWYQQKSSQAPKLLFHYYDKDFNNEADTPDNFQSRRPNTSFCFLDIRSPGLGDTAMYLCATSNDRAGANVLTFGAGSRLTVL.

The J gene is TRBJ2-7, the V gene TRBV5-6; D is perhaps TRBD1 (5 bases). This CDR3 comprises 14 residues. Per the germline V gene, CDR1 is SGHDT and CDR2 is YYEEEE. Trimming took off 1 base at V and 7 bases at J, with 15 bases between the two ends. The CDR3, as DNA: TGTGCCAGCAGCTTGTCACAGGCTAACTCGGAGCAGTACTTC. It encodes CASSLSQANSEQYF.

This clone has only one observation. This chain connects TRBV6-5 to TRBJ1-6; the match to TRBD1 covers 9 bases. Germline-derived CDR1 and CDR2 are MNHEY and SVGAGI. CDR3 length equals 16 residues. V shed 4 bases and J 7 bases; nucleotides not matched to a gene: 8. This CDR3 is CASSFLGQGGNSPLHF. The DNA for the CDR3 is TGTGCCAGCAGTTTCTTGGGACAGGGTGGCAATTCACCCCTCCACTTT.